What follows are 5 T cell receptor beta chains derived from one specimen sequenced in a study of beta chain features in type 1 diabetes. The investigators reverse transcribed all of the isolated RNA, so they sequenced expressed TCRB transcripts. The method was immunoSEQ multiplex PCR; TCRdb's version includes in-frame clones alone and lacks a portion of them. The data hold 250,000 or so clones, with over 65% observed a single time. The sample consisted of naive CD4+ T cells from blood. These receptors were obtained from a man younger than 40 in good health.

This sequence joins TRBV29-1 and TRBJ1-5; TRBD1 matches at 7 bases. From germline, CDR1 is SQVTM and CDR2 ANQGSEA. The CDR3 has 10 amino acids. The junction had 2 bases not matched to a gene; V was cut back by 4 bases and J by 11 bases. The CDR3: CSVAGTAQHF. CDR3 DNA: TGCAGCGTTGCGGGGACAGCCCAGCATTTT.

The chain combines TRBV7-9 with TRBJ2-5, with 7 bases aligning to TRBD1. Germline lookup yields CDR1 SEHNR and CDR2 FQNEAQ (reference sequence). The CDR3 covers 15 residues. V lost 2 bases, J lost 1 base, and 4 bases stayed unmatched. The CDR3 here is CASSLLPGGQETQYF. Here the CDR3 DNA reads TGTGCCAGCAGCTTACTTCCAGGGGGCCAAGAGACCCAGTACTTC.

This clone has just a few counts. The gene calls are TRBV29-1 and TRBJ2-2; D gene unclear. The germline gives CDR1 SQVTM, CDR2 ANQGSEA. The V gene lost 7 bases and the J gene lost 3 bases, with 6 bases spanning the gap. This CDR3 is 11 amino acids long. The CDR3 bases are TGCAGCGGCATGGACACCGGGGAGCTGTTTTTT. Protein: CSGMDTGELFF.

The chain links TRBV7-2 to TRBJ2-7, with 8 bases aligning to TRBD1. The CDR3 is 15 amino acids. Germline V CDR1 and CDR2: SGHTA, FQGNSA. Trimming at V came to 6 bases and at J to 1 base, leaving 8 bases not matched to a gene. The CDR3 nucleotides read TGTGCCAGCAGACAGGACAGGGATAGGTCCTACGAGCAGTACTTC. Its translation: CASRQDRDRSYEQYF.

In nucleotides, the CDR3 is TGTGCCAGACCTCTGGGGTTTGAGGACGGGAGGACTGAAGCTTTCTTT. Amino acids: CARPLGFEDGRTEAFF. V usage is TRBV2 and J usage is TRBJ1-1, with unresolved D. CDR1 SNHLY and CDR2 FYNNEI come from the germline V gene. V was shortened by 9 bases and J by 5 bases, with 25 bases between the two germline ends. There are 16 residues in the CDR3.